The 17 T cell receptor beta chains given below trace back to one sample, sequenced in a study of cytomegalovirus exposure and HLA in healthy donors (dated by TCRdb to between 2016 and 2019). The method was the immunoSEQ multiplex PCR assay. This is the immuneACCESS table as TCRdb keeps it, with only in-frame sequences that have V and J called. A part of the clones is gone; compared with another copy, unresolved V genes explain less than half, and the rest is unexplained. This sample holds about 160,000 clones; about nine tenths were observed only once. In total, the top ten clones hold more than 3.5% of the sample. The sample taken for sequencing was PBMCs. The origin of the receptors is a man between 18 and 29 years old in good health and CMV-seropositive.

J is TRBJ1-2 and V is TRBV7-3; 7 bases fit TRBD1. The V segment lost 2 bases and the J segment 6 bases; nucleotides outside the gene matches: 3. From germline, CDR1 is SGHTA and CDR2 FQGTGA. There are 13 residues in the CDR3. CDR3 sequence reads: CASSLSGTDGYTF. DNA for the CDR3: TGTGCCAGCAGCTTATCCGGGACAGATGGCTACACCTTC.

This chain links TRBV30 with TRBJ1-1; 10 bases match TRBD1. The length of the CDR3 is 15 residues. CDR1 is GTSNPN and CDR2 is SVGIG in the germline V gene (reference sequence). V lost 0 bases and J lost 10; bases outside the gene matches: 11. This CDR3 reads CAWSVETGGGKGAFF. The CDR3 DNA is TGTGCCTGGAGTGTGGAGACAGGGGGCGGGAAAGGAGCTTTCTTT.

The rearrangement links TRBV19 to TRBJ1-2; 9 nucleotides match TRBD1. The V gene end was trimmed by 3 bases and the J gene end by 2 bases; junction bases not matched to a gene: 1. This CDR3 has 14 amino acids. Germline values: CDR1 LNHDA, CDR2 SQIVND (reference sequence). The CDR3 reads CASSIDRGNYGYTF. The CDR3 DNA is TGTGCCAGTAGTATCGACAGGGGGAACTATGGCTACACCTTC.

The chain is built from TRBV7-9 and TRBJ1-2, with D maybe TRBD1 (5 bases). Trimming shortened V by 1 base and J by 6 bases, and 12 bases separated the two germline ends. CDR1 and CDR2 from the germline V gene are SEHNR and FQNEAQ (reference sequence). This CDR3 is built from 14 residues. The DNA for the CDR3 is TGTGCCAGCAGCTTAGAGGGGCTTAAGGATGGCTACACCTTC. Protein product: CASSLEGLKDGYTF.

This clone showed up just once. V gene TRBV6-5 combines with J gene TRBJ1-4; tentative D call: TRBD1 (5 bases). The V gene's germline CDR1 is MNHEY and CDR2 SVGAGI. Trimming pared 3 bases from V and 0 bases from J, leaving 11 bases between. The CDR3 runs 16 residues. The CDR3: CASSYSLRATNEKLFF. For the CDR3, the DNA is TGTGCCAGCAGTTATAGCCTCAGGGCAACTAATGAAAAACTGTTTTTT.

The chain uses TRBV6-1 and TRBJ1-1, with D unresolved. With 5 bases removed from V and 2 bases from J, the gap between germline ends came to 12 bases. The length of the CDR3 is 14 residues. CDR1 and CDR2 (germline): MNHNS, SASEGT. In nucleotides, the CDR3 is TGTGCCAGCAGTAGGACTTCGGAAAACACTGAAGCTTTCTTT. Amino acid sequence: CASSRTSENTEAFF.

The chain combines TRBV27 with TRBJ2-7; 11 bases map to TRBD2. This CDR3 comprises 15 residues. The germline CDR1 and CDR2 sequences are MNHEY and SMNVEV (reference sequence). Unmatched junction bases numbered 5, after V lost 6 bases and J lost 1 base. The CDR3 reads CASRPGTSGSYEQYF. The CDR3, as DNA: TGTGCCAGCAGACCCGGGACTAGCGGTTCCTACGAGCAGTACTTC.

The V call is TRBV27, the J call TRBJ2-7; the match to TRBD1 covers 7 bases. The trim removed 2 bases at V and 4 bases at J, leaving 5 bases unmatched. Germline CDR1 MNHEY, CDR2 SMNVEV (reference sequence). The CDR3 contains 14 residues. The CDR3 coding sequence is TGTGCCAGCAGTTTAGACAGGGATACTTACGAGCAGTACTTC. Translation: CASSLDRDTYEQYF.

V and J are TRBV4-1 and TRBJ2-5, with 14 bases lining up with TRBD2. The length of the CDR3 is 17 residues. Germline CDR1 and CDR2: MGHRA and YSYEKL. Losses at the gene ends were 4 bases for V and 3 bases for J; bases not matched to a gene: 7. CDR3 residues: CASSPGAGLAGEETQYF. The DNA for the CDR3 is TGCGCCAGCAGCCCAGGGGCGGGACTAGCGGGAGAAGAGACCCAGTACTTC.

The chain couples TRBV5-5 to TRBJ2-6, with D hard to call. In germline, CDR1 is SGHKS, CDR2 YYEKEE (reference sequence). The V gene lost 1 base and the J gene lost 0 bases, with 8 bases spanning the gap. The CDR3 contains 16 residues. DNA of the CDR3: TGTGCCAGCAGCTTGTCCTGGGCCTCTGGGGCCAACGTCCTGACTTTC. It is translated as CASSLSWASGANVLTF.

The chain combines TRBV7-8 with TRBJ2-7; 8 bases match TRBD2. Germline CDR1 SGHVS, CDR2 FQNEAQ. With V trimmed by 3 bases and J by 4 bases, 2 bases remained unmatched. This CDR3 has 13 residues. CDR3 DNA: TGTGCCAGCAGCTTCGCTAGCGGGTACGAGCAGTACTTC. Its translation: CASSFASGYEQYF.

In nucleotides, the CDR3 is TGTGCCAGCTCACCAAGTCAGCGGGAGAGATCGGAGCAGTACTTC. This gives the protein CASSPSQRERSEQYF. The gene calls are TRBV18 and TRBJ2-7; TRBD2 matches 8 bases. Trimming cost V 2 bases and J 7 bases; bases outside gene matches: 10. This CDR3 has 15 amino acids. Germline CDR1 is KGHSH and CDR2 is LQKENI.

This clone has only a few counts. The gene calls are TRBV28 and TRBJ2-7; weak D call: TRBD2 (5 bases). The germline V and J ends were trimmed by 10 bases and 3 bases, with 16 bases remaining between them. This CDR3 is 13 amino acids long. Germline V CDR1 and CDR2: MDHEN, SYDVKM. In nucleotides, the CDR3 is TGTGCCACCCTACGCGAGGGTAACTACGAGCAGTACTTC. Its protein product is CATLREGNYEQYF.

The genes are TRBV5-1 and TRBJ2-7; 8 nucleotides agree with TRBD2. Trimming took 7 bases from V and 3 from J; bases not matched to a gene: 3. CDR1 and CDR2 (germline): SGHRS, YFSETQ. This CDR3 has 12 residues. The CDR3 loop is CASSGGGYEQYF. The CDR3 DNA reads TGCGCCAGCTCGGGAGGGGGCTACGAGCAGTACTTC. The full variable domain, with the rest looked up from reference TRBV5-1 and TRBJ2-7, is KAGVTQTPRYLIKTRGQQVTLSCSPISGHRSVSWYQQTPGQGLQFLFEYFSETQRNKGNFPGRFSGRQFSNSRSEMNVSTLELGDSALYLCASSGGGYEQYFGPGTRLTVT.

DNA for the CDR3: TGTGCCAGCAGCGTAGGGGGACGGCTAGCGTTGGATACGCAGTATTTT. As protein: CASSVGGRLALDTQYF. The chain joins TRBV9 to TRBJ2-3; a weak D match, TRBD2 (6 bases). Germline CDR1 is SGDLS and CDR2 is YYNGEE. The CDR3 loop spans 16 amino acids. The germline V and J ends were trimmed by 0 bases and 6 bases, with 17 bases remaining between them.

The chain couples TRBV7-3 to TRBJ2-7, with TRBD2 matching 13 bases. CDR1 SGHTA and CDR2 FQGTGA come from the germline V gene. The V and J ends lost 5 bases and 3 bases, in that order; junction bases with no gene match: 4. The CDR3 runs to 15 residues. Here the CDR3 reads CASSRGTSGNYEQYF. The CDR3 DNA reads TGTGCCAGCAGCCGTGGGACTAGCGGGAACTACGAGCAGTACTTC.

In nucleotides, the CDR3 is TGCGCCAGTAAACCCGGGACTAGCGGGATTTTGGGGGGGGCCAACGTCCTGACTTTC. It codes for CASKPGTSGILGGANVLTF. The J gene is TRBJ2-6, the V gene TRBV5-1; TRBD2 matches 13 bases. Looked up from germline, CDR1 is SGHRS and CDR2 is YFSETQ. J was trimmed by 4 bases and V by 8 bases; bases with no gene match: 15. The CDR3 length is 19 residues. The full variable domain, its missing parts supplied by reference TRBV5-1 and TRBJ2-6, is KAGVTQTPRYLIKTRGQQVTLSCSPISGHRSVSWYQQTPGQGLQFLFEYFSETQRNKGNFPGRFSGRQFSNSRSEMNVSTLELGDSALYLCASKPGTSGILGGANVLTFGAGSRLTVL.